This paragraph reports one T cell receptor beta chain. What it binds is not known. HTBI primers from iRepertoire and Arm-PCR of CDR3 regions yielded the TCR beta libraries. TCRdb reprocessed the multiplex PCR reads with MiXCR, giving one entry per CDR3 protein. This sample has hundreds of thousands of distinct CDR3 sequences, with around 16% found just once. The J segment lost 5 bases and the V segment lost 10 bases, leaving 13 bases of the junction unmatched. Germline CDR1 is LNHDA and CDR2 is SQIVND (reference sequence). The CDR3 is 14 amino acids. The sample belongs to a study of regulatory T cells in long-lasting Graves disease. Time point indicated: newly diagnosed GD, antithyroid drugs for less than 3 months. The TCR library was prepared using RNA isolated from PBMCs. General study results and limits: TCR diversity was lower in persistent than newly diagnosed Graves' disease. Gene preferences differed: TRBV28, TRBJ1-2, TRBJ2-5 in persistent cases.

The sample was also linked to a second study, of T cells in Graves' hyperthyroidism and ophthalmopathy.

The receptor was isolated from a woman in her forties or fifties with Graves disease. The source material was peripheral blood mononuclear cells (PBMCs), sampled at new diagnosis, from a patient treated with antithyroid drugs. The rearrangement joins TRBV19 to TRBJ2-7, with 8 bases fitting TRBD1. The CDR3 DNA is TGTGCCACCTGGGACGGGACAGGAGGGGACGAGCAGTACTTC. It is translated as CATWDGTGGDEQYF.